Listed below are T cell receptor beta chains from one sample, sequenced in a study of shared clonotypes between healthy human individuals. Measured with immunoSEQ multiplex PCR; TCRdb has only the in-frame clones, and not every one. The profile shows some 2,000,000 clones, approximately 96% of them singletons. Sequencing used naive CD4+ T cells sorted from blood. The origin of the receptors is a man aged 18 to 29 in good health. CDR3s include the opening cysteine and the closing phenylalanine or tryptophan. The order of the fields is D gene, clone size, J gene, V gene, CDR3 protein, CDR3 DNA. D genes are given only for firm matches. Clone size is not always given. Where it is, it says once, few, many or a class for expanded clones.

>NA|NA|TRBJ1-6|TRBV27
CASSSLRDTGSPLHF
TGTGCCAGCAGTTCCCTCCGGGACACCGGTTCACCCCTCCACTTT
>TRBD2|NA|TRBJ2-7|TRBV10-3
CAISPGTSAYEQYF
TGTGCCATCAGTCCCGGGACTAGCGCTTACGAGCAGTACTTC
>TRBD2|NA|TRBJ2-7|TRBV29-1
CSVAPGGAEQYF
TGCAGCGTTGCTCCGGGGGGGGCCGAGCAGTACTTC
>TRBD2|NA|TRBJ2-7|TRBV7-9
CASSAGLAGAGEQYF
TGTGCCAGCAGCGCGGGACTAGCGGGGGCGGGAGAGCAGTACTTC
>NA|few|TRBJ2-5|TRBV9
CASSVGLQSQETQYF
TGTGCCAGCAGCGTAGGATTACAGTCCCAAGAGACCCAGTACTTC
>NA|NA|TRBJ2-3|TRBV2
CASGLYGAGLKDTQYF
TGTGCCAGCGGTCTCTACGGGGCGGGGCTAAAAGATACGCAGTATTTT
>NA|NA|TRBJ2-7|TRBV2
CASSIQGGHPYEQYF
TGTGCCAGCAGTATTCAGGGTGGCCATCCCTACGAGCAGTACTTC
>NA|NA|TRBJ2-7|TRBV28
CASSPRTLRYEQYF
TGTGCCAGCAGCCCAAGGACTCTCCGCTACGAGCAGTACTTC
>NA|NA|TRBJ1-3|TRBV4-1
CASSQATPGGLGNTIYF
TGCGCCAGCAGCCAAGCCACCCCGGGGGGGCTTGGAAACACCATATATTTT
>TRBD1|NA|TRBJ2-4|TRBV6-6
CASSRRTGWAKNIQYF
TGTGCCAGCAGCCGACGGACAGGGTGGGCCAAAAACATTCAGTACTTC
>NA|NA|TRBJ2-2|TRBV5-1
CASSLPGNANTGELFF
TGCGCCAGCAGCTTGCCGGGGAACGCGAACACCGGGGAGCTGTTTTTT
>TRBD1|NA|TRBJ1-1|TRBV25-1
CASSESKGAPTEAFF
TGTGCCAGCAGTGAATCTAAGGGGGCGCCCACTGAAGCTTTCTTT
>TRBD2|NA|TRBJ2-1|TRBV15
CATSSHALAVSYNEQFF
TGTGCCACCAGCTCCCATGCACTAGCGGTATCCTACAATGAGCAGTTCTTC
>NA|NA|TRBJ2-1|TRBV29-1
CSVGPTSRTEHNEQFF
TGCAGCGTTGGCCCCACTTCGAGGACCGAGCACAATGAGCAGTTCTTC
>NA|NA|TRBJ2-5|TRBV11-2
CASSLRGKETQYF
TGTGCCAGCAGCCTTCGGGGGAAGGAGACCCAGTACTTC
>NA|once|TRBJ2-3|TRBV6-6
CASSPDFTDTQYF
TGTGCCAGCAGTCCCGACTTCACAGATACGCAGTATTTT
>NA|NA|TRBJ1-1|TRBV6-1
CASRLTDTMNTEAFF
TGTGCCAGCAGACTGACAGATACCATGAACACTGAAGCTTTCTTT
>TRBD1|NA|TRBJ1-2|TRBV7-9
CASDWTGDKVYGYTF
TGTGCCAGCGACTGGACAGGGGATAAAGTCTATGGCTACACCTTC
>NA|NA|TRBJ2-3|TRBV2
CASSDRSSTDTQYF
TGTGCCAGCAGTGACAGGTCGAGCACAGATACGCAGTATTTT
>NA|NA|TRBJ1-1|TRBV11-3
CASSFGGLSTEAFF
TGTGCCAGCAGCTTTGGGGGGCTGAGCACTGAAGCTTTCTTT
>NA|few|TRBJ1-3|TRBV30
CAWSVGNSGNTIYF
TGTGCCTGGAGTGTCGGGAACTCTGGAAACACCATATATTTT
>TRBD1|NA|TRBJ1-5|TRBV6-1
CASSVGQGSNQPQHF
TGTGCCAGCAGTGTAGGACAGGGAAGCAATCAGCCCCAGCATTTT
>NA|NA|TRBJ2-3|TRBV5-1
CASSLALRRGGTDTQYF
TGCGCCAGCAGCTTGGCCTTGCGCAGGGGAGGCACAGATACGCAGTATTTT
>NA|NA|TRBJ2-7|TRBV6-6
CASSDGTGLMAGEQYF
TGTGCCAGCAGCGACGGCACCGGACTAATGGCCGGCGAGCAGTACTTC
>TRBD1|NA|TRBJ1-5|TRBV30
CAWSPDRDQPQHF
TGTGCCTGGAGCCCGGACAGGGATCAGCCCCAGCATTTT
>NA|NA|TRBJ2-7|TRBV11-2
CASSLLHQYEQYF
TGTGCCAGCAGCTTACTACACCAGTACGAGCAGTACTTC
>NA|NA|TRBJ1-5|TRBV29-1
CSVGAGGQPQHF
TGCAGCGTCGGGGCGGGGGGCCAGCCCCAGCATTTT
>TRBD2|NA|TRBJ2-7|TRBV11-2
CASSLLAGGYEQYF
TGTGCCAGCAGCTTATTAGCGGGCGGCTACGAGCAGTACTTC
>NA|NA|TRBJ1-2|TRBV6-1
CASSVLPGNILGGYTF
TGTGCCAGCAGTGTTCTCCCAGGGAACATTTTGGGTGGCTACACCTTC
>TRBD2|NA|TRBJ2-1|TRBV27
CASSPPGLAGSNEQFF
TGTGCCAGCAGTCCCCCAGGACTAGCGGGAAGCAATGAGCAGTTCTTC
>TRBD2|NA|TRBJ2-2|TRBV5-1
CASGLLASTGELFF
TGCGCCAGCGGATTACTAGCGAGCACCGGGGAGCTGTTTTTT
>TRBD2|NA|TRBJ2-1|TRBV6-1
CASSGPETSVFYNEQFF
TGTGCCAGCAGTGGACCGGAGACTAGCGTTTTTTACAATGAGCAGTTCTTC
>TRBD2|NA|TRBJ2-5|TRBV5-1
CASSLTLAGGIETQYF
TGCGCCAGCAGCTTGACCCTAGCGGGGGGGATCGAGACCCAGTACTTC
>NA|NA|TRBJ2-3|TRBV15
CATSHYPPTDTQYF
TGTGCCACCTCGCATTATCCCCCCACAGATACGCAGTATTTT
>TRBD1|NA|TRBJ1-1|TRBV7-2
CASSFLPGQGRVEAFF
TGTGCCAGCAGCTTCCTGCCCGGACAGGGGAGAGTTGAAGCTTTCTTT
>NA|NA|TRBJ2-7|TRBV7-2
CASSVGVEDYEQYF
TGTGCCAGCAGCGTCGGGGTGGAAGACTACGAGCAGTACTTC
>TRBD2|NA|TRBJ2-7|TRBV30
CAWTSGKYYEQYF
TGTGCCTGGACTAGCGGAAAATATTACGAGCAGTACTTC
>NA|NA|TRBJ1-2|TRBV30
CAWDRGGAGVNYGYTF
TGTGCCTGGGATAGAGGCGGGGCAGGAGTTAACTATGGCTACACCTTC
>TRBD1|NA|TRBJ1-1|TRBV5-6
CASSLKTGRSEAFF
TGTGCCAGCAGCCTAAAGACAGGGAGGTCTGAAGCTTTCTTT
>NA|NA|TRBJ1-1|TRBV2
CASSVQQKAFF
TGTGCCAGCAGTGTACAACAGAAAGCTTTCTTT
>NA|NA|TRBJ2-1|TRBV6-5
CASSYSYLPTMKQFF
TGTGCCAGCAGTTACTCTTACTTGCCAACAATGAAGCAGTTCTTC
>NA|NA|TRBJ1-2|TRBV11-2
CASSFRSGDGYTF
TGTGCCAGCAGCTTTAGGTCCGGGGATGGCTACACCTTC
>TRBD1|NA|TRBJ2-7|TRBV5-1
CASSLDREAYEQYF
TGCGCCAGCAGCCTGGACAGGGAGGCCTACGAGCAGTACTTC
>TRBD1|NA|TRBJ1-5|TRBV6-1
CASAMTGGDNQPQHF
TGTGCCAGCGCAATGACAGGGGGTGACAATCAGCCCCAGCATTTT